The T cell receptor beta chain under discussion was sequenced for a study of shared clonotypes between healthy human individuals. Overall study: The composition of the donors was two women and a few men aged 18 to 49.

Study-wide findings and caveats: A handful of donors held about 5.1% of naive CD4 clonotypes in common.

Authors' methods: Filtering was not the same, since immunoSEQ gave junction-only sequences without quality scores. Profiling relied on immunoSEQ multiplex PCR, and the TCRdb table lists in-frame clones only, not all of them. That table supplies the V and J calls and clone size; D and trimming were determined from the DNA. The table includes approximately 590,000 clones, 95% detected once. As defined, naive CD8 cells were CD45RO-negative and positively selected for CCR7, with terminally differentiated effector memory CD45RA+ cells excluded. With V trimmed by 3 bases and J by 4 bases, 3 bases remained unmatched. Germline loops: CDR1 MNHEY, CDR2 SMNVEV (reference sequence). This CDR3 is built from 14 residues. As for this clone: What it binds is not known.

This clonotype originated in a woman in her thirties in good health. The chain couples TRBV27 to TRBJ2-1; TRBD1 aligns across 7 bases. Sequenced material: naive CD8+ T cells sorted from blood. CDR3: CASSLGQLYNEQFF. In DNA, the CDR3 is TGTGCCAGCAGTTTGGGACAGCTATACAATGAGCAGTTCTTC.